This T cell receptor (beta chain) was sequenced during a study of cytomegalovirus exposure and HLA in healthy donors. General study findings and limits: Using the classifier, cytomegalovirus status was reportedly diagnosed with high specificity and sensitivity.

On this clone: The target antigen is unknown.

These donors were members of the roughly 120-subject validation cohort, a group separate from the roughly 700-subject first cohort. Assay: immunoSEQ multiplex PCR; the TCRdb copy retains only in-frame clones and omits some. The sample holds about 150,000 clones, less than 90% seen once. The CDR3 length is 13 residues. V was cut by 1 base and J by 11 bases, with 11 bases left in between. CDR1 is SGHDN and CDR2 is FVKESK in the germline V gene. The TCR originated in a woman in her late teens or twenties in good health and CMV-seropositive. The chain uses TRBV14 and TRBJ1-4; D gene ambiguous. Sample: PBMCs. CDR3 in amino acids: CASSQGVMRKLFF. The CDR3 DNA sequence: TGTGCCAGCAGCCAAGGCGTAATGAGGAAACTGTTTTTT.